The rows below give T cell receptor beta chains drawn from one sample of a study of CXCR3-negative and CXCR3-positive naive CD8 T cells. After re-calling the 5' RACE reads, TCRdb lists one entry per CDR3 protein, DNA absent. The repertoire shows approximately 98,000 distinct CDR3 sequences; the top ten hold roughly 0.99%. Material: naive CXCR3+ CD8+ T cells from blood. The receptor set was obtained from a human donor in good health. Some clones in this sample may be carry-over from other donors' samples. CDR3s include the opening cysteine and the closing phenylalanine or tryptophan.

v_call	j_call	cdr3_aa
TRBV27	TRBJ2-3	CAGGRASGGTDTQYF
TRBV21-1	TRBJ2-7	CASSKLAGTGGAVPDYEQYF
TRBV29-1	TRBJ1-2	CSGTGQGSTNYGYTF
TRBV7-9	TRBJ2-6	CASSPPKGSSGANVLTF
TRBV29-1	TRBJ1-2	CSVEGAGGGYTF
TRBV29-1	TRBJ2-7	CSVSRGTYEQYF
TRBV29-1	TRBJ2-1	CSVDDWRGDQVLYNEQFF
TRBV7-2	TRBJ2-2	CASSLTPGTGVPGELFF
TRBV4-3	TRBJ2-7	CASSQDPSGTGWSSYEQYF
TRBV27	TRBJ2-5	CASYGQAGETQYF
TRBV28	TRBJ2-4	CATSSPPGGKNIQYF
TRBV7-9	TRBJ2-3	CASSLGVSGTDTQYF
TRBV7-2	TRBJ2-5	CASRHLGDQETQYF
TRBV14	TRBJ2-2	CASSLWERTGVASGELFF
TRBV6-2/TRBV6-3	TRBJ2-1	CASSYRSGDDNEQFF
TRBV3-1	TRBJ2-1	CASSQAGTGLYNEQFF
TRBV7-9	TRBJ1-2	CASSLARVDGYTF
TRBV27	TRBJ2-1	CASSLLTRGGINEQFF
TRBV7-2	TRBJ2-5	CATTAPRRSEETQYF
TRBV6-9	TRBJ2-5	CASSPSGTRETQYF
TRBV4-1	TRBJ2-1	CASRAGVSDYNEQFF
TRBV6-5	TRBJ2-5	CASSSTLSAGEVEETQYF
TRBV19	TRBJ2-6	CASSMDTGRSGANVLTF
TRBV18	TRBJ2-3	CASSPSTGVADTQYF
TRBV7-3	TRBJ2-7	CASSSNNDYEQYF
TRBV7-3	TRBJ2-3	CASSPNRGGGTDTQYF
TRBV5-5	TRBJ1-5	CASTIDVFSNQPQHF
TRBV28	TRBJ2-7	CASSLPGRATYEQYF
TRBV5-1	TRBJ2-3	CASSLYSGDTQYF
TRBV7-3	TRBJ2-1	CASSLLGGDPSYNEQFF
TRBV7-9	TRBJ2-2	CASSLASPGLGGELFF
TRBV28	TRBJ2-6	CASSPGPPGAPSSGANVLTF
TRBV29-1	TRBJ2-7	CSEKTGGRALFDCYEQYF
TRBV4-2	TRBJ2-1	CASSQVYGGAGSYNEQFF
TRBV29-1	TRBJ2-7	CSVGSSGHSEQYF
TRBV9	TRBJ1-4	CASSVAGSNEKLFF
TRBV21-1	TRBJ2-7	CASMVEQGFYEQYF
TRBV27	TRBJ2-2	CASSFRQGATGELFF
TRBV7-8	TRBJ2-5	CASYSGGYKGTQYF
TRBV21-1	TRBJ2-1	CASSKKGGRGNEQFF
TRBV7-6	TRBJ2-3	CASSGQRGGVLYPDTQYF
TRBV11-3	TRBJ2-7	CASSLDTPVTYEQYF